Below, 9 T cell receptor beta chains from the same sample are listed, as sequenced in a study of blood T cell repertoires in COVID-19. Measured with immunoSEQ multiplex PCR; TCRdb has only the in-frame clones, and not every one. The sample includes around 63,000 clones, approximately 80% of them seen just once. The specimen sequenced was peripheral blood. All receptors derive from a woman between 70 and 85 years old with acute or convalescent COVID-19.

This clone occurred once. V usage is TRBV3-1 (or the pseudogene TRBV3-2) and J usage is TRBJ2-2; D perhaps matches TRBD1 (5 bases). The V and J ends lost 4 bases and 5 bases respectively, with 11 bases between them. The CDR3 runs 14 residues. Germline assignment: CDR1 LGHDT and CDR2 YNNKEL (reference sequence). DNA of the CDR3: TGTGCCAGCAGCCTCGCCCAGGGAACCGGGGAGCTGTTTTTT. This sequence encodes CASSLAQGTGELFF.

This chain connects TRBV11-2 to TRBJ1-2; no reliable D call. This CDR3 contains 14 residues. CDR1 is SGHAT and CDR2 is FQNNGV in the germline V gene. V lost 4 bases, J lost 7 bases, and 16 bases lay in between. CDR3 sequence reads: CASSSTGMSLGYTF. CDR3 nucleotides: TGTGCCAGCAGCTCTACCGGGATGTCGCTTGGCTACACCTTC.

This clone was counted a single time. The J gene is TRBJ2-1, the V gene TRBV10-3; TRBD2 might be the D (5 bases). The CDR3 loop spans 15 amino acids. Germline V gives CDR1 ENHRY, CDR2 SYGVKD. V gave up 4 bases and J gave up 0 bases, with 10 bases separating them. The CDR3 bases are TGTGCCATCAGTGGTAAAGCGGACTCCTACAATGAGCAGTTCTTC. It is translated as CAISGKADSYNEQFF.

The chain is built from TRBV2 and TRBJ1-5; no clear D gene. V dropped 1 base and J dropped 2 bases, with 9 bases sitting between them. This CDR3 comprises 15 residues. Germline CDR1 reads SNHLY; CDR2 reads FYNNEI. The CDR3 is CASSEDVLGNQPQHF. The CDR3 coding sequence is TGTGCCAGCAGTGAAGACGTCCTAGGCAATCAGCCCCAGCATTTT.

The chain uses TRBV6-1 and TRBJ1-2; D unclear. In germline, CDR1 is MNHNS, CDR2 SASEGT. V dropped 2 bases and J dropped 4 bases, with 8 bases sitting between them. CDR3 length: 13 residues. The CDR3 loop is CASSESRFYGYTF. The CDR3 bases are TGTGCCAGCAGTGAATCCAGATTCTATGGCTACACCTTC.

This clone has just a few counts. The CDR3 nucleotides read TGTGCCAGCAGCGCCCCGCTAGGCCATGGCTACACCTTC. Translating gives CASSAPLGHGYTF. J is TRBJ1-2 and V is TRBV6-5; D unresolved. The germline gives CDR1 MNHEY, CDR2 SVGAGI. The CDR3 sequence is 13 residues long. V was clipped by 6 bases and J by 6 bases, with 14 bases between them.

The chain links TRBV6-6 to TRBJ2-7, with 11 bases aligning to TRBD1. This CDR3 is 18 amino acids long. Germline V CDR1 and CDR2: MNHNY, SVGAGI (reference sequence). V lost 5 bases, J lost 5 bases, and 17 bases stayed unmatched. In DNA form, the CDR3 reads TGTGCCAGCAGTAGATGGACAGGGGGCGAAGTAACGGGGGACGAGCAGTACTTC. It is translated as CASSRWTGGEVTGDEQYF.

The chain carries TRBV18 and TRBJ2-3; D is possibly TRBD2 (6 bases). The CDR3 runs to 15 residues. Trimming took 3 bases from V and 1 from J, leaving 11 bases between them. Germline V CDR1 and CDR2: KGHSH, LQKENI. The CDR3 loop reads CASSPEGTRTDTQYF. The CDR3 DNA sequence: TGTGCCAGCTCACCGGAGGGGACCCGCACAGATACGCAGTATTTT. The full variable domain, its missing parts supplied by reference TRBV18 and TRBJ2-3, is NAGVMQNPRHLVRRRGQEARLRCSPMKGHSHVYWYRQLPEEGLKFMVYLQKENIIDESGMPKERFSAEFPKEGPSILRIQQVVRGDSAAYFCASSPEGTRTDTQYFGPGTRLTVL.

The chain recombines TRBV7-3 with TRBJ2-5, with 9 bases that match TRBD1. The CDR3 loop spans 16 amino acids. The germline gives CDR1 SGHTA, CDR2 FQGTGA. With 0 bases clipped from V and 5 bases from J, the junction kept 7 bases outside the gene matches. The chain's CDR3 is CASSLTGQGWRETQYF. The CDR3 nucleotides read TGTGCCAGCAGCTTAACGGGACAGGGTTGGCGGGAGACCCAGTACTTC.